This T cell receptor beta chain came from a study of blood T cell repertoires in COVID-19. Study-level background: PBMCs, B-cell-depleted T cells, or T cells provided the cDNA or gDNA that made up the material.

Per the original data handling: Counts of nucleated cells, estimated from reference gene primer amplification, were obtained. Sequenced by immunoSEQ multiplex PCR; TCRdb stores in-frame clones only, minus some. V and J calls and clone size are copied from that table; D and trimming were computed from the DNA. Of approximately 27,000 clones in the sample, 80% to 90% were seen once. V gave up 4 bases and J gave up 3 bases; unmatched junction bases: 7. The CDR3 has 15 residues. Germline lookup yields CDR1 SGHDN and CDR2 FVKESK. The TCR originated in a human donor with acute or convalescent COVID-19. The donor label of this sample is uncertain. The specimen sequenced was peripheral blood. The chain recombines TRBV14 with TRBJ2-7, with 9 nucleotides matching TRBD1. CDR3 amino acids: CASSLRDRAHYEQYF. CDR3 DNA sequence: TGTGCCAGCAGCCTTCGGGACAGGGCCCACTACGAGCAGTACTTC.